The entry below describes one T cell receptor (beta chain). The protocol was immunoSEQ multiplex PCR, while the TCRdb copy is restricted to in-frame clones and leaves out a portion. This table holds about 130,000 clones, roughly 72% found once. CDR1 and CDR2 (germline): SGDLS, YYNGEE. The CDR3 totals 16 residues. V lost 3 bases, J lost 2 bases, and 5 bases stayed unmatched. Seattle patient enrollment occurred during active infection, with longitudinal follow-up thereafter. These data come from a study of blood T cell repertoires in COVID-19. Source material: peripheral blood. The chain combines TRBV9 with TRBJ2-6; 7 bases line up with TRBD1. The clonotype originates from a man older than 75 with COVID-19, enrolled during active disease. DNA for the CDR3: TGTGCCAGCAGCGCGACAGGGACAACTGGGGCCAACGTCCTGACTTTC. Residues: CASSATGTTGANVLTF.